The next 32 T cell receptor beta chains were all read from a single sample in a study of monozygotic twins with inflammatory bowel disease (dated by TCRdb to 2018 to 2020). Preparation of the library involved 5' RACE. Data came from an Illumina HiSeq 2500. TCRdb reprocessed the reads, and each CDR3 protein sequence is entered once, without DNA. The sample's records list fewer than 550,000 distinct CDR3 sequences. Approximately 2.4% of the sample is held by the ten biggest clonotypes. The sequenced sample was blood. Receptors were obtained from a human donor with ulcerative colitis or Crohn's disease, or a healthy co-twin of an affected twin (not recorded which).

V usage is TRBV3-1 and J usage is TRBJ2-3; absent DNA, TCRdb's TRBD1 call cannot be checked. The CDR3 loop spans 15 amino acids. The germline CDR1 and CDR2 sequences are LGHDT and YNNKEL (reference sequence). This CDR3 reads CASSQPGGRADTQYF.

V is TRBV5-1 and J is TRBJ2-1. Germline V gene sequence: CDR1 SGHRS, CDR2 YFSETQ. This CDR3 region has 15 residues. CDR3: CASSFGREKGNEQFF.

The CDR3 region is CSARTGVGETQYF. The rearrangement links TRBV20-1 to TRBJ2-5; TCRdb gives TRBD1 as the D gene, but with no DNA this cannot be confirmed. The CDR3 extends over 13 amino acids. Looked up from germline, CDR1 is DFQATT and CDR2 is SNEGSKA (reference sequence).

The V call is TRBV7-2, the J call TRBJ2-2; TCRdb reports TRBD1, a call that lacks DNA to check it against. In germline, CDR1 is SGHTA, CDR2 FQGNSA. This CDR3 is built from 16 residues. CDR3 in amino acids: CASSFPGTSRTGELFF.

V and J are TRBV7-8 and TRBJ1-2; TCRdb's D call, TRBD1, is unchecked because there is no DNA. The CDR3 runs to 15 residues. Germline V lookup: CDR1 SGHVS, CDR2 FQNEAQ. The CDR3: CASSLAPGLPYGYTF.

This chain uses TRBV12-3 or TRBV12-4 with TRBJ1-1; TCRdb indicates TRBD1, and absent DNA this call remains unverified. This CDR3 is built from 14 residues. The CDR3 sequence: CASSLEGRESEAFF.

The chain joins TRBV27 to TRBJ1-6; TCRdb's D gene call, TRBD1, goes unchecked for lack of DNA. CDR3 length: 17 residues. Germline loops: CDR1 MNHEY, CDR2 SMNVEV (reference sequence). The CDR3 spells CASSLRDRRETNSPLHF.

The chain carries TRBV4-1 and TRBJ2-7; TCRdb outputs TRBD2, but without DNA this stays unchecked. The CDR3 loop spans 16 amino acids. In germline, CDR1 is MGHRA, CDR2 YSYEKL. CDR3 protein: CASSQDHGGAAYEQYF.

This sequence joins TRBV6-5 and TRBJ1-1. Germline V gene data show CDR1 as MNHEY and CDR2 as SVGAGI. The CDR3 runs to 13 residues. CDR3 in amino acids: CASSYEGQTEAFF.

The chain joins TRBV29-1 to TRBJ1-3; the TCRdb call, TRBD1, lacks DNA for checking. The CDR3 extends over 15 amino acids. From germline, CDR1 is SQVTM and CDR2 ANQGSEA. CDR3: CSVQDRGSSGNTIYF.

The J gene is TRBJ1-1, the V gene TRBV29-1; TCRdb calls TRBD1, which cannot be checked without DNA. This CDR3 has 14 amino acids. Germline CDR1 reads SQVTM; CDR2 reads ANQGSEA. CDR3 region: CSVARTLLNTEAFF.

The chain carries TRBV24-1 and TRBJ2-2; with no DNA, the TCRdb D assignment of TRBD1 cannot be verified. The CDR3 is 16 amino acids. The V gene's germline CDR1 is KGHDR and CDR2 SFDVKD. The chain's CDR3 is CATSDPGTVHTGELFF.

The rearrangement uses TRBV20-1 and TRBJ2-1; TCRdb calls TRBD2, which cannot be checked without DNA. The CDR3 is 18 amino acids. CDR1 DFQATT and CDR2 SNEGSKA come from the germline V gene (reference sequence). This chain's CDR3 is CSARVPPQGRAGYAEQFF.

The chain recombines TRBV20-1 with TRBJ2-2; absent DNA, TCRdb's TRBD1 call cannot be checked. Germline values: CDR1 DFQATT, CDR2 SNEGSKA (reference sequence). The CDR3 runs to 20 residues. CDR3 sequence: CSARYHISGRGSSGTGELFF.

J is TRBJ2-2 and V is TRBV12-3 or TRBV12-4; TCRdb's D call of TRBD2 is untestable without DNA. This CDR3 has 15 amino acids. The CDR3 loop is CASSLGISSSGELFF.

The genes are TRBV7-2 and TRBJ1-1. The CDR3 consists of 13 residues. CDR1 and CDR2 (germline): SGHTA, FQGNSA. CDR3 in amino acids: CASSLVMNTEAFF.

The chain recombines TRBV24-1 with TRBJ1-5. Germline values: CDR1 KGHDR, CDR2 SFDVKD. The CDR3 sequence is 14 residues long. The CDR3 protein is CATSDEDWSQPQHF.

The V and J genes are TRBV12-3 or TRBV12-4 and TRBJ2-2; TCRdb's D call of TRBD1 is untestable without DNA. This CDR3 has 18 residues. CDR3 region: CASRGQGAQYGSILELFF.

This chain connects TRBV5-6 to TRBJ2-3; TCRdb's D call of TRBD1 is untestable without DNA. The CDR3 runs 11 residues. Germline values: CDR1 SGHDT, CDR2 YYEEEE. The CDR3 here is CASSFREKQYF.

This chain's CDR3 is CASSLEGDSYEQYF. The chain is built from TRBV5-1 and TRBJ2-7. Germline assignment: CDR1 SGHRS and CDR2 YFSETQ. CDR3 length: 14 amino acids.

The gene calls are TRBV4-2 and TRBJ2-1. The CDR3 sequence is 17 residues long. Germline CDR1 and CDR2: LGHNA and YNFKEQ. The CDR3 is CASSQEAVGGAYNEQFF.

This rearrangement joins TRBV4-2 to TRBJ2-5. The CDR3 is 13 residues long. Germline CDR1 reads LGHNA; CDR2 reads YNFKEQ. CDR3 protein: CASSRRTEETQYF.

This chain joins TRBV27 and TRBJ2-7; the TCRdb call, TRBD1, lacks DNA for checking. The CDR3 consists of 14 residues. Germline CDR1 and CDR2: MNHEY and SMNVEV (reference sequence). The CDR3 sequence: CASRLRGTSYEQYF.

The chain carries TRBV29-1 and TRBJ1-1; the D gene TCRdb calls, TRBD1, cannot be checked with no DNA. CDR3 size: 14 residues. Germline V gives CDR1 SQVTM, CDR2 ANQGSEA. CDR3 residues: CSVAGVLMNTEAFF.

The chain carries TRBV4-2 and TRBJ1-2; TCRdb selects TRBD1, and the lack of DNA leaves this call unchecked. Looked up from germline, CDR1 is LGHNA and CDR2 is YNFKEQ. The CDR3 is 18 amino acids. CDR3 amino acids: CASSQEDWTAQRESGYTF.

The V call is TRBV28, the J call TRBJ2-5; TCRdb gives TRBD2 as the D gene, but with no DNA this cannot be confirmed. CDR1 and CDR2 (germline): MDHEN, SYDVKM. The CDR3 covers 15 residues. CDR3 sequence reads: CASGRVSAGDGTQYF.

The chain employs TRBV12-3 or TRBV12-4 and TRBJ2-7. The CDR3 sequence is 13 residues long. This CDR3 reads CASSLVMVSEQYF.

The V and J genes are TRBV28 and TRBJ2-7; the D gene TCRdb calls, TRBD2, cannot be checked with no DNA. Germline V gene lookup returns CDR1 MDHEN and CDR2 SYDVKM. The CDR3 is made up of 15 amino acids. CDR3 loop: CASTPKSSRTYEQYF.

V and J are TRBV7-9 and TRBJ1-1. The germline gives CDR1 SEHNR, CDR2 FQNEAQ (reference sequence). The CDR3 contains 14 residues. CDR3 region: CASSLAELNTEAFF.

The chain has TRBV5-6 and TRBJ2-1; without DNA, the TCRdb call of TRBD2 cannot be checked. The germline gives CDR1 SGHDT, CDR2 YYEEEE. The CDR3 contains 16 residues. CDR3 residues: CASSFASGFLNNEQFF.

The chain couples TRBV10-3 to TRBJ2-5; with no DNA, the TCRdb D assignment of TRBD2 cannot be verified. CDR1 and CDR2 (germline): ENHRY, SYGVKD. This CDR3 has 12 residues. The CDR3 loop is CATRTDQETQYF.

The rearrangement links TRBV19 to TRBJ1-6. The CDR3 has 14 amino acids. Germline V gene data show CDR1 as LNHDA and CDR2 as SQIVND (reference sequence). The CDR3 region is CASKSQDEGRTLHF.